Below, 22 T cell receptor beta chains from the same sample are listed, as sequenced in a study of T cell clonality in common variable immunodeficiency. Overall study results and limits: In common variable immunodeficiency, TCR beta chains reportedly carried fewer deletions and N-nucleotide insertions.

Which antigens these TCRs recognize remains unknown. Assay used: immunoSEQ multiplex PCR; TCRdb lists only in-frame clones, some missing. The specimen gives approximately 30,000 clones without singletons; the ten biggest hold roughly 27%. What was sequenced was peripheral blood mononuclear cells. These receptors were collected from a human donor with common variable immunodeficiency.

Many counts were recorded for this clone. With the read ending 3 residues before the CDR3 end, the germline J gene is used to fill in that end. The chain is built from TRBV7-6 and TRBJ2-5; D possibly corresponds to TRBD1 (5 bases). Germline assignment: CDR1 SGHVS and CDR2 FNYEAQ. The CDR3 spans 14 residues. V gave up 5 bases and J gave up 3 bases, with 13 bases separating them. The CDR3 sequence is CASSPVKGEETQYF. CDR3 DNA, as far as it was read: TGTGCCAGCAGCCCCGTAAAAGGGGAAGAGACC.

This clone was seen ten or more times. The read terminates 3 residues ahead of where the CDR3 ends, so the germline J gene completes it. This chain uses TRBV19 with TRBJ1-1; D is undetermined. The CDR3 is made up of 13 amino acids. Looked up from germline, CDR1 is LNHDA and CDR2 is SQIVND (reference sequence). Trimming pared 4 bases from V and 0 bases from J, leaving 6 bases between. The part of the CDR3 DNA that was read is TGTGCCAGTAGTAGAACTATGAACACTGAA. Encoded protein: CASSRTMNTE. The CDR3 in full is CASSRTMNTEAFF.

Note on this clone: The read stops 3 residues short of the end of the CDR3; the missing end is completed from the germline J gene. This chain joins TRBV6-2 or TRBV6-3 and TRBJ2-5; D possibly corresponds to TRBD1 (6 bases). The CDR3 has 15 residues. Trimming took 5 bases from V and 5 from J, leaving 18 bases between them. Germline V gives CDR1 MNHEY, CDR2 SVGEGT. CDR3 amino acids: CASSLDRGGSETQYF. The CDR3 bases that were read are TGTGCCAGCAGTCTGGATCGTGGGGGCTCGGAGACC.

This clone showed up many times. The read terminates 3 residues before the CDR3 end, so the remaining end is supplied by the germline J gene. The chain recombines TRBV6-2 or TRBV6-3 with TRBJ1-2; weak D call: TRBD1 (6 bases). CDR1 is MNHEY, CDR2 SVGEGT, per germline. This CDR3 is 12 amino acids long. V lost 4 bases and J lost 4, with 7 bases in between. This CDR3 reads CASSWGPYGYTF. The sequenced part of the CDR3 DNA is TGTGCCAGCAGTTGGGGGCCCTATGGC.

Notes on this clone: The read comes to an end 3 residues before the CDR3 does, leaving the germline J gene to fill in the end. The rearrangement links TRBV7-9 to TRBJ2-7; 12 bases map to TRBD2. This CDR3 has 15 residues. Per germline, CDR1 SEHNR and CDR2 FQNEAQ (reference sequence). V gave up 5 bases and J gave up 1 base; unmatched junction bases: 3. The sequenced CDR3 bases are TGTGCCAGCAGCCTCGGACTAGCGGGATCCTACGAG. It translates to CASSLGLAGSYE. The entire CDR3 sequence reads CASSLGLAGSYEQYF. The variable domain in full, completed from reference TRBV7-9 and TRBJ2-7, reads DTGVSQNPRHKITKRGQNVTFRCDPISEHNRLYWYRQTLGQGPEFLTYFQNEAQLEKSRLLSDRFSAERPKGSFSTLEIQRTEQGDSAMYLCASSLGLAGSYEQYFGPGTRLTVT.

This clone has at least ten counts. The read ends 3 residues shy of where the CDR3 ends; the end is completed using the germline J gene. This chain joins TRBV18 and TRBJ2-1, with a possible D match to TRBD2 (5 bases). The germline V gene encodes CDR1 KGHSH and CDR2 LQKENI. Trimming left V 3 bases short and J 7 bases short, with 16 bases between. CDR3 length equals 15 residues. This chain's CDR3 is CASSPQMGGRNEQFF. The sequenced part of the CDR3 DNA is TGTGCCAGCTCACCCCAAATGGGCGGGCGGAATGAG.

This clone was seen ten or more times. Read sequence stops 3 residues before the CDR3 end, and the germline J gene provides the missing end. The gene calls are TRBV5-1 and TRBJ1-1; 7 nucleotides line up with TRBD1. The CDR3 runs 15 residues. Germline CDR1 is SGHRS and CDR2 is YFSETQ. With V trimmed by 4 bases and J by 0 bases, 6 bases remained unmatched. This CDR3 reads CASSAWTGLNTEAFF. CDR3 DNA (partial): TGCGCCAGCAGCGCATGGACAGGTTTGAACACTGAA.

About this clone: The CDR3 is cut off 3 residues early in the read; its end comes from the germline J gene. This chain uses TRBV19 with TRBJ2-7; D not certain. Trimming removed 2 bases from V and 3 bases from J, with 8 bases in between. CDR3 length equals 13 residues. Per the germline V gene, CDR1 is LNHDA and CDR2 is SQIVND (reference sequence). Partial CDR3 DNA: TGTGCCAGTAGTATAACACAGTACTACGAG. This translates into CASSITQYYE. The entire CDR3 protein reads CASSITQYYEQYF.

This clone was seen a few times. Read coverage stops 3 residues before the CDR3 terminus; the germline J gene supplies the remainder. The V call is TRBV19, the J call TRBJ1-5, with 8 bases identical to TRBD1. Germline CDR1 LNHDA, CDR2 SQIVND (reference sequence). Trimming removed 4 bases from V and 7 bases from J; junction bases left unmatched: 6. The CDR3 totals 14 residues. The part of the CDR3 DNA that was read is TGTGCCAGTAGTACCCGCGGGACAGGACAGCCC. Its protein product is CASSTRGTGQP. The full CDR3 protein reads CASSTRGTGQPQHF.

As regards this clone: The read comes to an end 3 residues before the CDR3 does, leaving the germline J gene to fill in the end. The V call is TRBV6-2 or TRBV6-3, the J call TRBJ1-5; 10 nucleotides align to TRBD1. The CDR3 is made up of 14 amino acids. Germline-derived CDR1 and CDR2 are MNHEY and SVGEGT. Trimming removed 6 bases from V and 6 bases from J; junction bases left unmatched: 5. The CDR3 protein is CASRTGGFSQPQHF. CDR3 DNA (partial): TGTGCCAGCAGGACAGGGGGCTTCAGTCAGCCC.

About this clone itself: The missing CDR3 end, 3 residues past where the read stops, is filled in from the germline J gene. The genes are TRBV2 and TRBJ2-3; 7 bases fit TRBD2. The CDR3 spans 14 residues. CDR1 is SNHLY and CDR2 is FYNNEI in the germline V gene. J was trimmed by 2 bases and V by 8 bases; bases with no gene match: 7. CDR3 DNA, as far as it was read: TGTGCCAGCCCCCCAGCGGGGATCACAGATACG. Its protein is CASPPAGITDT. The full CDR3 protein reads CASPPAGITDTQYF.

This clone has at least ten counts. The sequenced fragment ends 3 residues before the CDR3 boundary, so the rest is inferred from the germline J gene. The V call is TRBV29-1, the J call TRBJ1-2; D ambiguous. CDR1 and CDR2 (germline): SQVTM, ANQGSEA. Trimming pared 0 bases from V and 1 base from J, leaving 9 bases between. This CDR3 comprises 14 residues. The part of the CDR3 DNA that was read is TGCAGCGTTGAAGATGGCCCTTTTAACTATGGC. Amino acid sequence: CSVEDGPFNYG. The full CDR3 protein is CSVEDGPFNYGYTF.

This clone was recorded at least ten times. The read ends 3 residues shy of where the CDR3 ends; the end is completed using the germline J gene. The J gene is TRBJ2-1, the V gene TRBV11-3; perhaps TRBD2 as D (6 bases). The CDR3 has 14 amino acids. Trimming shortened V by 0 bases and J by 7 bases, and 10 bases separated the two germline ends. The germline CDR1 and CDR2 sequences are SGHNT and YENEEA. The covered CDR3 bases are TGTGCCAGCAGCTTAGATGGCGGACTAAATGAG. Amino acid sequence: CASSLDGGLNE. The whole CDR3 region reads CASSLDGGLNEQFF.

This clone has only a few counts. The read terminates 3 residues ahead of where the CDR3 ends, so the germline J gene completes it. The chain couples TRBV19 to TRBJ1-2; 9 nucleotides agree with TRBD1. The CDR3 totals 14 residues. Germline lookup yields CDR1 LNHDA and CDR2 SQIVND (reference sequence). V gave up 5 bases and J gave up 6 bases; unmatched junction bases: 7. Here the CDR3 reads CASSGYRGQNGYTF. The sequenced CDR3 bases are TGTGCCAGTAGTGGATACAGGGGGCAGAATGGC.

Many counts were recorded for this clone. From the germline J gene comes the end of the CDR3, since the read stops 3 residues before it. The V gene is TRBV5-5, the J gene TRBJ1-3; D is possibly TRBD1 (6 bases). The length of the CDR3 is 15 residues. Trimming removed 5 bases at V and 0 bases at J, with 12 bases between. Germline values: CDR1 SGHKS, CDR2 YYEKEE (reference sequence). CDR3 protein: CASRDQTGSGNTIYF. The covered CDR3 bases are TGTGCCAGCAGGGATCAGACAGGCTCTGGAAACACC.

This clone was observed many times. The missing CDR3 end, 3 residues past where the read stops, is filled in from the germline J gene. The chain is built from TRBV5-1 and TRBJ1-6; 7 nucleotides agree with TRBD1. Germline V CDR1 and CDR2: SGHRS, YFSETQ. The CDR3 totals 14 residues. V shed 4 bases and J 11 bases; nucleotides not matched to a gene: 9. CDR3 loop: CASSITGTETPLHF. The sequenced part of the CDR3 DNA is TGCGCCAGCAGCATTACCGGGACAGAAACACCC.

This clone was counted many times. At one end, the junction sequence differs from germline, possibly due to a read error. The read ends 3 residues shy of where the CDR3 ends; the end is completed using the germline J gene. The rearrangement uses TRBV4-2 and TRBJ1-6; 7 positions match TRBD1. CDR1 is LGHNA, CDR2 YNFKEQ, per germline. The CDR3 has 17 residues. CDR3 bases read: TGCGCCAGCAGCCAAGCCCCAGGGGGGAGGAAGGATTCACCC. This encodes CASSQAPGGRKDSP. In full, the CDR3 is CASSQAPGGRKDSPLHF.

In its sample, this clone was seen many times. Coverage ceases 3 residues before the CDR3 finishes, and the germline J gene fills in the end. V and J are TRBV18 and TRBJ1-1; no clear D. The CDR3 is 11 amino acids. Trimming removed 3 bases at V and 6 bases at J, with 5 bases between. The germline V gene has CDR1 KGHSH and CDR2 LQKENI. CDR3 sequence reads: CASSPGAEAFF. CDR3 bases read: TGTGCCAGCTCACCCGGTGCTGAA.

This clone has at least ten counts. The missing CDR3 end, 3 residues past where the read stops, is filled in from the germline J gene. The V and J genes are TRBV23-1 and TRBJ1-2; D is uncertain. TRBV23-1 is annotated as an ORF whose role is uncertain. The CDR3 consists of 12 residues. V gave up 10 bases and J gave up 3 bases, with 12 bases separating them. The CDR3 reads CATTPVDYGYTF. The sequenced part of the CDR3 DNA is TGCGCCACCACCCCGGTCGACTATGGC.

This clone was detected a few times. The CDR3 end is not reached by the read, which stops 3 residues before it; the germline J gene fills it in. The gene calls are TRBV6-1 and TRBJ2-7, with 8 bases lining up with TRBD2. Per the germline V gene, CDR1 is MNHNS and CDR2 is SASEGT. The ends lost 3 bases at V and 3 bases at J; junction bases unmatched: 7. The length of the CDR3 is 15 residues. CDR3 protein: CASSDPGTSGYEQYF. CDR3 bases read: TGTGCCAGCAGTGATCCCGGGACTAGTGGCTACGAG.

With regard to this clone: The CDR3 end is not reached by the read, which stops 3 residues before it; the germline J gene fills it in. The J gene is TRBJ2-1, the V gene TRBV6-2 or TRBV6-3; D gene ambiguous. The CDR3 is 11 amino acids. Trimming stripped 7 bases from V and 5 bases from J, with 6 bases between. Germline V gene data show CDR1 as MNHEY and CDR2 as SVGEGT. CDR3 DNA (partial): TGTGCCAGCACCTTAAACAATGAG. Translated, it gives CASTLNNE. The CDR3 in full is CASTLNNEQFF.

In its sample, this clone was seen many times. The read ends 3 residues early relative to the CDR3; the germline J gene fills the gap. The chain carries TRBV11-2 and TRBJ2-2, with D hard to call. Germline lookup yields CDR1 SGHAT and CDR2 FQNNGV. This CDR3 region has 13 residues. V lost 0 bases, J lost 6 bases, and 5 bases lay in between. The CDR3 protein is CASSLDKAGELFF. The sequenced CDR3 bases are TGTGCCAGCAGCTTAGACAAGGCCGGGGAG.